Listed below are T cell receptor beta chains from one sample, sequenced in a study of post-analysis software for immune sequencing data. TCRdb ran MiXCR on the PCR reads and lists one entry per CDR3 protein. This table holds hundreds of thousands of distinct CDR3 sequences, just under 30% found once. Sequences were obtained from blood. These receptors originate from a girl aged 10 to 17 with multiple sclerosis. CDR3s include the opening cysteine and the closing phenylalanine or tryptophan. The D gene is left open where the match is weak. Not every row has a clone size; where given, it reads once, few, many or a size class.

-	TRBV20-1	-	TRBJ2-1	TGCAGTGCTAGGCCGCTGGGATACAATGAGCAGTTCTTC	CSARPLGYNEQFF
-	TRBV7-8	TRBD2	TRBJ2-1	TGTGCCAGCAGCGGGCCACTAGCGGGCCTCCCCTTTCATGAGCAGTTCTTC	CASSGPLAGLPFHEQFF
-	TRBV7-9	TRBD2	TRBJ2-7	TGTGCCAGCAGGCCGCTAGCGGGAGCACTCTACGAGCAGTACTTC	CASRPLAGALYEQYF
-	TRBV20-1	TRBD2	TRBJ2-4	TGCAGTGCTAGCCCGGGACTAGCGGGGGAAAACATTCAGTACTTC	CSASPGLAGENIQYF
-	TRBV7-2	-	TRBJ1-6	TGTGCCAGCAGCTTATCAGGGGACAATTCACCCCTCCACTTT	CASSLSGDNSPLHF
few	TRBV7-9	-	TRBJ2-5	TGTGCCAGCAGCCCCAAGGGTTGGAGCCCCTTGAACCAAGAGACCCAGTACTTC	CASSPKGWSPLNQETQYF
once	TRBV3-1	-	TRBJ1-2	TGTGCCAGCAGCCAAACAGACCAGGGCTATGGCTACACCTTC	CASSQTDQGYGYTF
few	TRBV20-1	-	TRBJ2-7	TGCAGTGCTGTAAAAGCGCTATTCCCTTACTTTGAGCAGTACTTC	CSAVKALFPYFEQYF
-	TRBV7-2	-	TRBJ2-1	TGTGCCAGCAGCTTAGAGGGCGGGATATTCAATGAGCAGTTCTTC	CASSLEGGIFNEQFF
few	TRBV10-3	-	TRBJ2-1	TGTGCCATCAGTGAGGGACCAGGGTCCTATAATGAGCAGTTCTTC	CAISEGPGSYNEQFF
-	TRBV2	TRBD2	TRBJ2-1	TGTGCCAGCAGGGCTACTAGCGGGGGTGAGCAGTTCTTC	CASRATSGGEQFF
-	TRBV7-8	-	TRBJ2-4	TGTGCCAGCAGCTTAGCGAGGGACCCACTAGCCAAAAACATTCAGTACTTC	CASSLARDPLAKNIQYF
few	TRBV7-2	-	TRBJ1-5	TGTGCCAGCAGTTTAGGTCTTGGTAATCAGCCCCAGCATTTT	CASSLGLGNQPQHF
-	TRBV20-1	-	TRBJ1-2	TGCAGTGCTAGAGAGGCAGGCGACATCTATGGCTACACCTTC	CSAREAGDIYGYTF
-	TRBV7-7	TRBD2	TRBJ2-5	TGTGCCAGCAGCTTAAGTAGCGGGAGGGAACAAGAGACCCAGTACTTC	CASSLSSGREQETQYF
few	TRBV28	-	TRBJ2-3	TGTGCCAGCAGGGGGGCTGTTCACACAGATACGCAGTATTTT	CASRGAVHTDTQYF
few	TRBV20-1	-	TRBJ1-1	TGCAGTGCTAGGAACAGCGGAACTGAAGCTTTCTTT	CSARNSGTEAFF
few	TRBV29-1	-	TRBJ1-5	TGCAGCGTTGGGTTGGCACCAAATCAGCCCCAGCATTTT	CSVGLAPNQPQHF
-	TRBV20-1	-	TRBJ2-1	TGCAGTGCTTCGCAGGGGATGAGCTCCTACAATGAGCAGTTCTTC	CSASQGMSSYNEQFF
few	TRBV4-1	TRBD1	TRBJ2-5	TGCGCCAGCAGACCCATGGGACAGGTAGAGACCCAGTACTTC	CASRPMGQVETQYF
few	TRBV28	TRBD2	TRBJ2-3	TGTGCCAGCAGTTTGCGGAGCGGGACCCGTTATACGCAGTATTTT	CASSLRSGTRYTQYF
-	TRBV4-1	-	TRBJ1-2	TGCGCCAGCAGCCAAGTGCCAGAGAACTCCGGCTATGGCTACACCTTC	CASSQVPENSGYGYTF
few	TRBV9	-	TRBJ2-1	TGTGCCAGCAGCGCAGGGGGTACGGGGGGCGATGAGCAGTTCTTC	CASSAGGTGGDEQFF
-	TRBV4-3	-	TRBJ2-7	TGCGCCAGCAGCCAAGACCCCACAGCCTCCTACGAGCAGTACTTC	CASSQDPTASYEQYF